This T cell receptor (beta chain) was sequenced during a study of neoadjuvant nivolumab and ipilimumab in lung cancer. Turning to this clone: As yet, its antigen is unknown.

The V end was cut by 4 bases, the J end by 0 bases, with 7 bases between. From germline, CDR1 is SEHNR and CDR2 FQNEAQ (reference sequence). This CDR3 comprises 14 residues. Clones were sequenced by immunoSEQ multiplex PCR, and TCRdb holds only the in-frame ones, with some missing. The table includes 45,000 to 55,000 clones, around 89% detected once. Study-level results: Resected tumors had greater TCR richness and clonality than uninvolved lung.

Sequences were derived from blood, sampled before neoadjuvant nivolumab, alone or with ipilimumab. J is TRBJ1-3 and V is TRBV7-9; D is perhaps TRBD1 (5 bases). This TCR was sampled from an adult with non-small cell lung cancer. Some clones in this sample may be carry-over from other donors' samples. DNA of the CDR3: TGTGCCAGCAGCTCGGGGCTCTCTGGAAACACCATATATTTT. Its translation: CASSSGLSGNTIYF.